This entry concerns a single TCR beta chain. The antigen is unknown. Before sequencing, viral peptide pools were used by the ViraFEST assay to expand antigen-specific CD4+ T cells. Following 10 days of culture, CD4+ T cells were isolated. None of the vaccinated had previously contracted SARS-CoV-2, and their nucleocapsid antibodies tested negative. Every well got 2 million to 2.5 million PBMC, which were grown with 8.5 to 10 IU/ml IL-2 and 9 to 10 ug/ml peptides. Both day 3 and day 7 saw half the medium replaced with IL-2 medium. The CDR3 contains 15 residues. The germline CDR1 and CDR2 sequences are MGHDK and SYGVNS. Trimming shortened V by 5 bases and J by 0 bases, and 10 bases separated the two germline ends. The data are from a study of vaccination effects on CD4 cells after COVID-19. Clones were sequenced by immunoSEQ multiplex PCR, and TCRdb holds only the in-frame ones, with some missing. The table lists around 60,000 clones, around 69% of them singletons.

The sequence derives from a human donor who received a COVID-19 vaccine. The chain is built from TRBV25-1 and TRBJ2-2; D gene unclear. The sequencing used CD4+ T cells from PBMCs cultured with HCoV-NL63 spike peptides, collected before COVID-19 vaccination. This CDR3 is CASSRPGSNTGELFF. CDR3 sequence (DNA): TGTGCCAGCAGTCGCCCCGGGTCGAACACCGGGGAGCTGTTTTTT.